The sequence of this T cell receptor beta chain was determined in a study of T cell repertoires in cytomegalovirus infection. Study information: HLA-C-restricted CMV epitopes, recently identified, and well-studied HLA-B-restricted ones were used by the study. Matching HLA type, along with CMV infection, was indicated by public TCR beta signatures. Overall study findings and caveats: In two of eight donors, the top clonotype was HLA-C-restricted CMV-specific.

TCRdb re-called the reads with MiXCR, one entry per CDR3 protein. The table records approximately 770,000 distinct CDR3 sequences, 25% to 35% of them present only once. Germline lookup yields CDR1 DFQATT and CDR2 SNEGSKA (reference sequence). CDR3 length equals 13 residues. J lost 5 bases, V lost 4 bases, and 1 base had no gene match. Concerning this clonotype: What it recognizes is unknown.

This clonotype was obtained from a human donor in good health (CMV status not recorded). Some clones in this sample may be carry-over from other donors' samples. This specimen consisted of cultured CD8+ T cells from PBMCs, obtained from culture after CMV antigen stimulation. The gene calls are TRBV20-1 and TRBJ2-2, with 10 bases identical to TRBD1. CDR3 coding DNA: TGCAGTGCTAAGGACAGGGGGACCGGGGAGCTGTTTTTT. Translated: CSAKDRGTGELFF.